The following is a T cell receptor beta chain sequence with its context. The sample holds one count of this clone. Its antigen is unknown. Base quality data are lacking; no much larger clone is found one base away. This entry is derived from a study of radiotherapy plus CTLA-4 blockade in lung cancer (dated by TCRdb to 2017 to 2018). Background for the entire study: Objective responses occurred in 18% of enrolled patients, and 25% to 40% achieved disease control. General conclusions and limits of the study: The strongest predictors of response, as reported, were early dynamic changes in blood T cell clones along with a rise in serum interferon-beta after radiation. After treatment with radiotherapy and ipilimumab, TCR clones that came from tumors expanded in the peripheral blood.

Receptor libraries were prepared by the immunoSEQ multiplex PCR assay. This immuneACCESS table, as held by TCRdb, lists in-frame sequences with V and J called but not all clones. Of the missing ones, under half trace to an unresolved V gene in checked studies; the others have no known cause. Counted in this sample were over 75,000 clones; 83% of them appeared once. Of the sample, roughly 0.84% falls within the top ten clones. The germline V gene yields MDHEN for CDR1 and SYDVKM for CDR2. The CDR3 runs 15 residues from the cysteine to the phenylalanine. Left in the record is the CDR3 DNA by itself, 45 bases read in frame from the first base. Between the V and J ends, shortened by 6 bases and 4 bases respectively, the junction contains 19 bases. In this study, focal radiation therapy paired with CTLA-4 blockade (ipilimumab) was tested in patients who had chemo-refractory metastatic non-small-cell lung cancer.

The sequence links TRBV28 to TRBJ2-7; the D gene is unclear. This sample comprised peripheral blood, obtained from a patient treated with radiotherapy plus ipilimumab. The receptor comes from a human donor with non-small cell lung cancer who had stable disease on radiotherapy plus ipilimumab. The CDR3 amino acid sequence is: CASSGRWVKIYEQYF. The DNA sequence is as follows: TGTGCCAGCAGCGGCCGTTGGGTGAAAATATACGAGCAGTACTTC.